Below, 17 T cell receptor beta chains from the same sample are listed, as sequenced in a study of T cells in Graves' hyperthyroidism and ophthalmopathy. Amplification yielded TCR beta CDR3 regions, with RNA transcripts as the source. With the HTBI primer set, the TCR CDR3 went through a first round of RT-PCR. Using its own MiXCR run on the multiplex PCR reads, TCRdb lists one record per CDR3 protein. This table has about 270,000 distinct CDR3 sequences, approximately 23% appearing once. Input material: blood. Receptors originate from a woman between 40 and 50 years old with Graves' ophthalmopathy.

This clonotype was observed at least ten times. The chain combines TRBV6-5 with TRBJ2-7, with TRBD2 matching 10 bases. Looked up from germline, CDR1 is MNHEY and CDR2 is SVGAGI. The CDR3 is made up of 15 amino acids. Germline trimming cut 2 bases from V and 0 bases from J; bases unmatched to any gene: 1. CDR3 sequence (DNA): TGTGCCAGCAGTTACAGCGGGAGGGCCTCCTACGAGCAGTACTTC. Residues: CASSYSGRASYEQYF.

This clonotype was recorded at least ten times. The chain links TRBV11-2 to TRBJ1-1; 7 nucleotides match TRBD1. CDR1 SGHAT and CDR2 FQNNGV come from the germline V gene. With V trimmed by 3 bases and J by 6 bases, 7 bases remained unmatched. The CDR3 has 14 amino acids. The CDR3 is CASSLNRGLAEAFF. In nucleotides, the CDR3 is TGTGCCAGCAGCTTGAACAGGGGTCTCGCTGAAGCTTTCTTT.

The J gene is TRBJ2-2, the V gene TRBV6-2 or TRBV6-3; perhaps TRBD2 as D (6 bases). CDR1 MNHEY and CDR2 SVGEGT come from the germline V gene. V shed 7 bases and J shed 3 bases, with 27 bases lying between them. CDR3 size: 19 residues. The CDR3 reads CASTLLPAGVAAYTGELFF. The CDR3 DNA is TGTGCCAGCACCTTACTCCCCGCCGGGGTAGCGGCCTACACCGGGGAGCTGTTTTTT.

The chain carries TRBV12-3 or TRBV12-4 and TRBJ2-5; D remains unclear. V lost 1 base and J 5 bases, leaving 8 bases between the germline ends. There are 13 residues in the CDR3. CDR3 in amino acids: CASSLGWAETQYF. CDR3 sequence (DNA): TGTGCCAGCAGTTTAGGGTGGGCGGAGACCCAGTACTTC.

DNA of the CDR3: TGTGCCAGCAGCCAAGATGAGGGGCGGACTGAAGCTTTCTTT. Its translation: CASSQDEGRTEAFF. This chain connects TRBV3-1 to TRBJ1-1, with TRBD1 as a possible D gene (5 bases). With 0 bases removed from V and 5 bases from J, the gap between germline ends came to 10 bases. The CDR3 runs 14 residues. Germline values: CDR1 LGHDT, CDR2 YNNKEL (reference sequence).

V is TRBV12-3 or TRBV12-4 and J is TRBJ2-2; D remains ambiguous. The CDR3 is made up of 13 amino acids. Trimming shortened V by 2 bases and J by 5 bases, and 6 bases separated the two germline ends. CDR3 residues: CASSLKVTGELFF. The CDR3 bases are TGTGCCAGCAGTTTAAAGGTGACCGGGGAGCTGTTTTTT.

This clonotype was counted at least ten times. The chain carries TRBV19 and TRBJ2-5; maybe TRBD2 (6 bases). This CDR3 has 16 amino acids. V was clipped by 6 bases and J by 1 base, with 18 bases between them. Germline-derived CDR1 and CDR2 are LNHDA and SQIVND (reference sequence). The CDR3 nucleotides are TGTGCCAGTAGCAGTGGGTCGTGGGAGGTCCAAGAGACCCAGTACTTC. Its protein is CASSSGSWEVQETQYF.

This clonotype has ten or more counts. The rearrangement links TRBV2 to TRBJ2-7, with D hard to call. This CDR3 has 16 residues. With 1 base removed from V and 4 bases from J, the gap between germline ends came to 17 bases. CDR1 SNHLY and CDR2 FYNNEI come from the germline V gene. The CDR3 spells CASSEEGFHQSYEQYF. The CDR3 nucleotides read TGTGCCAGCAGTGAAGAGGGTTTCCACCAGAGTTACGAGCAGTACTTC.

This clonotype came up many times. This chain connects TRBV28 to TRBJ2-7; a possible D gene is TRBD1 (6 bases). Looked up from germline, CDR1 is MDHEN and CDR2 is SYDVKM. This CDR3 contains 14 residues. V was trimmed by 1 base and J by 1 base, leaving 8 bases between them. This CDR3 is CASSLFGQSYEQYF. CDR3 nucleotide sequence: TGTGCCAGCAGTTTATTTGGACAGTCCTACGAGCAGTACTTC.

This clonotype was detected ten times or more. The chain combines TRBV6-1 with TRBJ2-5; 10 positions agree with TRBD1. Germline CDR1 is MNHNS and CDR2 is SASEGT. There are 15 residues in the CDR3. V dropped 7 bases and J dropped 2; count of bases not matched to a gene: 7. The CDR3 coding sequence is TGTGCCAGCATCCCCTCGGACAGGGGGCAAGAGACCCAGTACTTC. Translation gives CASIPSDRGQETQYF.

This clonotype was observed many times. The V call is TRBV28, the J call TRBJ1-2, with D perhaps matching TRBD1 (5 bases). The length of the CDR3 is 14 residues. The V end was cut by 3 bases, the J end by 7 bases, with 15 bases between. Per germline, CDR1 MDHEN and CDR2 SYDVKM. For the CDR3, the DNA is TGTGCCAGCAGTTTCCTTCAGGGTATTGGTGGCTACACCTTC. Translating it yields CASSFLQGIGGYTF.

Many counts were recorded for this clonotype. The rearrangement links TRBV30 to TRBJ2-7; D may be TRBD1 (6 bases). Per the germline V gene, CDR1 is GTSNPN and CDR2 is SVGIG (reference sequence). Trimming took 0 bases from V and 6 from J, leaving 9 bases between them. This CDR3 is built from 12 residues. The CDR3 nucleotides read TGTGCCTGGAGTGTAAAAGGGGGCGAGCAGTACTTC. This codes for CAWSVKGGEQYF.

The chain links TRBV19 to TRBJ2-5; the D gene is possibly TRBD2 (6 bases). CDR3 length: 14 amino acids. Germline-derived CDR1 and CDR2 are LNHDA and SQIVND (reference sequence). The V end was cut by 4 bases, the J end by 4 bases, with 13 bases between. Here the CDR3 reads CASSTRGIGETQYF. The CDR3 DNA reads as TGTGCCAGTAGTACCCGGGGGATTGGAGAGACCCAGTACTTC.

This clonotype was recorded at least ten times. The gene calls are TRBV5-1 and TRBJ2-4, with 13 bases identical to TRBD2. The germline gives CDR1 SGHRS, CDR2 YFSETQ. The CDR3 runs 19 residues. V trimming: 2 bases; J trimming: 0 bases; junction bases outside the gene matches: 8. This chain's CDR3 is CASSLGLAGESLAKNIQYF. The CDR3 DNA reads as TGCGCCAGCAGCTTAGGACTAGCGGGAGAGAGTCTAGCCAAAAACATTCAGTACTTC.

The chain links TRBV29-1 to TRBJ2-7; 7 bases align to TRBD1. Germline V lookup: CDR1 SQVTM, CDR2 ANQGSEA. The length of the CDR3 is 14 residues. The trim removed 4 bases at V and 1 base at J, leaving 7 bases unmatched. The CDR3: CSVAAARGSYEQYF. The CDR3 DNA sequence: TGCAGCGTTGCGGCTGCCAGGGGGTCCTACGAGCAGTACTTC.

This clonotype was seen repeatedly, ten times or more. This chain uses TRBV24-1 with TRBJ1-5, with D possibly matching TRBD1 (5 bases). With 4 bases removed from V and 3 bases from J, the gap between germline ends came to 9 bases. The CDR3 consists of 14 residues. Germline CDR1 reads KGHDR; CDR2 reads SFDVKD. Here the CDR3 reads CATSDRDNNQPQHF. DNA for the CDR3: TGTGCCACCAGTGACAGGGATAACAATCAGCCCCAGCATTTT.

The sample holds many counts of this clonotype. The chain links TRBV10-3 to TRBJ1-1, with D hard to call. Between the trimmed V and J ends, which lost 5 bases and 4 bases, there was a span of 11 bases. There are 13 residues in the CDR3. Germline V CDR1 and CDR2: ENHRY, SYGVKD. CDR3 residues: CAISYREGTEAFF. CDR3 sequence (DNA): TGTGCCATCAGTTACCGGGAGGGCACTGAAGCTTTCTTT.